The next 28 T cell receptor beta chains were all read from a single sample in a study of T cells in Graves' hyperthyroidism and ophthalmopathy (dated by TCRdb to the late 2010s). Library preparation employed multiplex PCR. Sequencing relied on an Illumina HiSeq 2000. Amplification of TCR beta CDR3 regions was carried out from RNA transcripts. A first-round RT-PCR of the TCR CDR3 used the HTBI primer set with the Qiagen OneStep RT-PCR kit. TCRdb redid the processing of the public reads, applying fastp at Q25 and MiXCR, and retained in-frame beta chains. Each CDR3 protein appears once, grouped with its most common genes and DNA. The sample records about 590,000 distinct CDR3 sequences, around 14% of which are singletons. In total, the top ten clones hold 6.5% to 8% of the sample. Sequences were obtained from blood. The receptors stem from a woman in her twenties or thirties with Graves' hyperthyroidism.

The rearrangement links TRBV6-1 to TRBJ1-5, with a tentative D call TRBD1 (6 bases). The V gene's germline CDR1 is MNHNS and CDR2 SASEGT. CDR3 length: 12 amino acids. Trimming took off 8 bases at V and 6 bases at J, with 11 bases between the two ends. CDR3 sequence: CASRTGPQPQHF. The CDR3 DNA reads as TGTGCCAGCCGTACAGGGCCTCAGCCCCAGCATTTT.

This rearrangement joins TRBV5-4 to TRBJ2-7; perhaps TRBD2 as D (7 bases). This CDR3 contains 16 residues. Germline assignment: CDR1 SGHNT and CDR2 YYREEE (reference sequence). With 1 base removed from V and 3 bases from J, the gap between germline ends came to 17 bases. The CDR3 spells CASSLWGGRDNYEQYF. In nucleotides, the CDR3 is TGTGCCAGCAGCTTGTGGGGGGGCCGGGACAACTACGAGCAGTACTTC.

This clonotype was counted a few times. This rearrangement joins TRBV30 to TRBJ1-2; a weak D match, TRBD1 (6 bases). V shed 3 bases and J shed 3 bases, with 17 bases lying between them. Germline lookup yields CDR1 GTSNPN and CDR2 SVGIG (reference sequence). The CDR3 runs to 15 residues. The CDR3 region is CAWRMSLRTDYGYTF. CDR3 sequence (DNA): TGTGCCTGGAGGATGTCGCTACGGACAGACTATGGCTACACCTTC.

This clonotype has more than one count but fewer than ten. This chain links TRBV27 with TRBJ2-3; tentative D call: TRBD2 (5 bases). The germline gives CDR1 MNHEY, CDR2 SMNVEV (reference sequence). V was shortened by 2 bases and J by 4 bases, with 10 bases between the two germline ends. The CDR3 extends over 14 amino acids. This CDR3 is CASSLRAEADTQYF. DNA of the CDR3: TGTGCCAGCAGTTTAAGGGCGGAGGCAGATACGCAGTATTTT.

This clonotype was detected ten times or more. The gene calls are TRBV6-5 and TRBJ1-3; D gene ambiguous. The germline CDR1 and CDR2 sequences are MNHEY and SVGAGI. V was cut by 2 bases and J by 4 bases, with 12 bases left in between. The CDR3 consists of 15 residues. The CDR3 is CASSYRGDSGNTIYF. CDR3 sequence (DNA): TGTGCCAGCAGTTACAGAGGAGACTCGGGAAACACCATATATTTT.

This clonotype was detected only a few times. A much larger clone lies a single base off, so this may be a read error. This sequence joins TRBV7-2 and TRBJ2-1; 10 bases line up with TRBD2. The CDR3 loop spans 15 amino acids. With 3 bases clipped from V and 7 bases from J, the junction kept 6 bases outside the gene matches. Germline V gives CDR1 SGHTA, CDR2 FQGNSA. The CDR3 protein is CASSFETSGFNEQFF. The CDR3 nucleotides are TGTGCCAGCAGCTTCGAGACTAGCGGGTTTAATGAGCAGTTCTTC.

The chain is built from TRBV19 and TRBJ2-7, with D perhaps TRBD1 (6 bases). CDR1 and CDR2 (germline): LNHDA, SQIVND (reference sequence). V was pared by 10 bases and J by 3 bases, with 16 bases between. The CDR3 is 13 amino acids. The CDR3 loop reads CATRAGQLYEQYF. The CDR3 nucleotides read TGTGCCACCAGGGCTGGACAGCTCTACGAGCAGTACTTC.

This clonotype has at least ten counts. V is TRBV11-2 and J is TRBJ2-7; TRBD1 agrees at 9 bases. Trimming took 3 bases from V and 3 from J; bases not matched to a gene: 6. The CDR3 extends over 15 amino acids. Germline V gives CDR1 SGHAT, CDR2 FQNNGV. The CDR3 region is CASSFPGQGIYEQYF. In nucleotides, the CDR3 is TGTGCCAGCAGCTTTCCGGGACAGGGTATCTACGAGCAGTACTTC.

This clonotype occurred a few times. In DNA form, the CDR3 reads TGTGCCAGCAGTCGGGGGGCCTCCCAACAGGGCATCTATGGCTACACCTTC. Amino acid sequence: CASSRGASQQGIYGYTF. This chain joins TRBV6-1 and TRBJ1-2, with a possible D match to TRBD1 (6 bases). The V end lost 5 bases, the J end lost 4 bases, and 23 bases lay between the germline ends. CDR3 length: 17 amino acids. Germline V CDR1 and CDR2: MNHNS, SASEGT.

This clonotype has ten or more counts. In DNA form, the CDR3 reads TGCGCCAGCAGCCAAGACAGGGTCAGCGCGTCCGGGGAGCTGTTTTTT. Translation: CASSQDRVSASGELFF. This chain joins TRBV4-3 and TRBJ2-2, with a tentative D call TRBD1 (5 bases). Germline CDR1 reads LGHNA; CDR2 reads YSLEER. The CDR3 consists of 16 residues. Trimming cost V 0 bases and J 6 bases, with 14 bases left between them.

This clonotype has ten or more counts. This CDR3 is CASQTGGTGTEAFF. CDR3 nucleotide sequence: TGTGCCAGCCAAACAGGTGGGACGGGCACTGAAGCTTTCTTT. V usage is TRBV7-2 and J usage is TRBJ1-1; possible D gene TRBD1, 5 bases. Trimming removed 8 bases at V and 4 bases at J, with 17 bases between. The CDR3 consists of 14 residues. Germline V gene sequence: CDR1 SGHTA, CDR2 FQGNSA.

The chain has TRBV5-1 and TRBJ2-2; 8 bases align to TRBD1. This CDR3 contains 18 residues. The germline gives CDR1 SGHRS, CDR2 YFSETQ. The trim removed 2 bases at V and 1 base at J, leaving 10 bases unmatched. CDR3 in amino acids: CASSFPSGGQENTGELFF. The CDR3 DNA is TGCGCCAGCAGCTTCCCAAGTGGGGGACAGGAGAACACCGGGGAGCTGTTTTTT.

This clonotype has just a few counts. This chain links TRBV7-9 with TRBJ2-2; D may correspond to TRBD1 or TRBD2 (5 bases each). CDR3 length: 16 amino acids. The V gene's germline CDR1 is SEHNR and CDR2 FQNEAQ (reference sequence). The V and J ends lost 5 bases and 7 bases respectively, with 20 bases between them. CDR3 amino acids: CASSEPGGKGVGELFF. CDR3 coding DNA: TGTGCCAGCAGCGAACCCGGAGGAAAAGGGGTCGGGGAGCTGTTTTTT. Full variable domain (remainder filled in from reference TRBV7-9 and TRBJ2-2): DTGVSQNPRHKITKRGQNVTFRCDPISEHNRLYWYRQTLGQGPEFLTYFQNEAQLEKSRLLSDRFSAERPKGSFSTLEIQRTEQGDSAMYLCASSEPGGKGVGELFFGEGSRLTVL.

There are a few counts of this clonotype. The gene calls are TRBV27 and TRBJ2-7, with 10 bases that match TRBD1. The ends lost 3 bases at V and 5 bases at J; junction bases unmatched: 4. Per the germline V gene, CDR1 is MNHEY and CDR2 is SMNVEV (reference sequence). This CDR3 is 14 amino acids long. The CDR3 region has the DNA TGTGCCAGCAGTTTCACGACAGGGGGCAACGAGCAGTACTTC. Translating it yields CASSFTTGGNEQYF.

This clonotype was observed once. The chain combines TRBV19 with TRBJ2-1; D is unresolved. V was shortened by 9 bases and J by 0 bases, with 12 bases between the two germline ends. The CDR3 is 14 residues long. The V gene's germline CDR1 is LNHDA and CDR2 SQIVND (reference sequence). CDR3 residues: CAREKDDSYNEQFF. In DNA, the CDR3 is TGTGCCAGGGAAAAGGACGACTCCTACAATGAGCAGTTCTTC.

This clonotype was picked up many times. The rearrangement uses TRBV20-1 and TRBJ2-1, with D maybe TRBD1 (5 bases). Trimming took 3 bases from V and 9 from J, leaving 21 bases between them. Germline loops: CDR1 DFQATT, CDR2 SNEGSKA (reference sequence). The CDR3 consists of 15 residues. The CDR3 region has the DNA TGCAGTGCTAGTGGCACGCCGGCAAATAGGGGTGAGCAGTTCTTC. Amino acids: CSASGTPANRGEQFF.

This clonotype has ten or more counts. This chain connects TRBV7-3 to TRBJ2-1; weak D call: TRBD1 (6 bases). Trimming took off 5 bases at V and 1 base at J, with 18 bases between the two ends. CDR3 size: 17 residues. Germline-derived CDR1 and CDR2 are SGHTA and FQGTGA. The chain's CDR3 is CASSTTGRLGSYNEQFF. The CDR3 DNA sequence: TGTGCCAGCAGCACAACAGGGAGACTGGGGTCCTACAATGAGCAGTTCTTC.

This clonotype was recorded a few times. The rearrangement joins TRBV30 to TRBJ1-2; perhaps TRBD1 as D (5 bases). The CDR3 is 15 residues long. Germline loops: CDR1 GTSNPN, CDR2 SVGIG (reference sequence). Trimming shortened V by 5 bases and J by 7 bases, and 23 bases separated the two germline ends. In DNA form, the CDR3 reads TGTGCCTGGGGCTCCCCGGGGGACCCCCCAACTGGCTACACCTTC. Translation: CAWGSPGDPPTGYTF.

This clonotype was detected many times. This chain's CDR3 is CASSQDRGGANYGYTF. The CDR3 DNA follows: TGTGCCAGCAGCCAAGACAGAGGGGGCGCTAACTATGGCTACACCTTC. The V call is TRBV4-2, the J call TRBJ1-2; 7 positions agree with TRBD1. This CDR3 spans 16 amino acids. The germline gives CDR1 LGHNA, CDR2 YNFKEQ. J was trimmed by 0 bases and V by 0 bases; bases with no gene match: 4.

V gene TRBV3-1 combines with J gene TRBJ1-3; D is ambiguous. Trimming left V 4 bases short and J 2 bases short, with 9 bases between. From germline, CDR1 is LGHDT and CDR2 YNNKEL (reference sequence). This CDR3 has 14 residues. CDR3 nucleotide sequence: TGTGCCAGCAGCCTGAGGGTACCTGGAAACACCATATATTTT. Protein: CASSLRVPGNTIYF.

This clonotype was seen ten or more times. V is TRBV29-1 and J is TRBJ2-3; D might be TRBD2 (6 bases). Trimming took 7 bases from V and 0 from J, leaving 11 bases between them. Germline V CDR1 and CDR2: SQVTM, ANQGSEA. CDR3 length: 13 residues. The CDR3 nucleotides are TGCAGCGGGGTAGCGGATAGCACAGATACGCAGTATTTT. Its translation: CSGVADSTDTQYF.

This clonotype was detected ten times or more. V gene TRBV18 combines with J gene TRBJ2-1; unclear D gene. CDR1 KGHSH and CDR2 LQKENI come from the germline V gene. V lost 1 base to trimming and J lost 5 bases, with 12 bases between them. The CDR3 sequence is 15 residues long. CDR3 nucleotide sequence: TGTGCCAGCTCACCACAGTGGTCTACCAACAATGAGCAGTTCTTC. Translation: CASSPQWSTNNEQFF.

This clonotype was seen only a few times. This sequence may be a read error, since a much larger clone differs from it by one base. V and J are TRBV4-1 and TRBJ2-7; TRBD1 agrees at 10 bases. The length of the CDR3 is 14 residues. In germline, CDR1 is MGHRA, CDR2 YSYEKL. V lost 3 bases to trimming and J lost 3 bases; unmatched junction nucleotides: 2. For the CDR3, the DNA is TGCGCCAGCAGCCACCGGGACAGGGGCTACGAGCAGTACTTC. As protein: CASSHRDRGYEQYF.

This clonotype was seen at least ten times. V is TRBV20-1 and J is TRBJ2-7; 7 nucleotides agree with TRBD2. V was pared by 3 bases and J by 2 bases, with 4 bases of the junction left unmatched. Germline CDR1 and CDR2: DFQATT and SNEGSKA (reference sequence). CDR3 length equals 13 residues. CDR3 residues: CSASLGGTYEQYF. CDR3 in DNA: TGCAGTGCTAGCCTGGGGGGGACCTACGAGCAGTACTTC.

V usage is TRBV5-1 and J usage is TRBJ2-3; D not resolved. Germline V CDR1 and CDR2: SGHRS, YFSETQ. The CDR3 totals 14 residues. Deletions cut 4 bases from V and 0 bases from J, with 9 bases between. DNA of the CDR3: TGCGCCAGCAGCCGGCCCGGTAGCACAGATACGCAGTATTTT. This sequence encodes CASSRPGSTDTQYF.

The rearrangement joins TRBV27 to TRBJ2-7; D gene uncertain. V was cut by 8 bases and J by 3 bases, with 8 bases left in between. This CDR3 spans 11 amino acids. The V gene's germline CDR1 is MNHEY and CDR2 SMNVEV (reference sequence). In DNA, the CDR3 is TGTGCCAGCGGACCGGACTACGAGCAGTACTTC. Protein sequence: CASGPDYEQYF.

V usage is TRBV11-3 and J usage is TRBJ2-2, with TRBD2 matching over 7 bases. CDR3 length equals 19 residues. Trimming at V came to 4 bases and at J to 4 bases, leaving 18 bases not matched to a gene. Germline CDR1 reads SGHNT; CDR2 reads YENEEA. DNA of the CDR3: TGTGCCAGCAGCTCCTATCACGGGACTGGCGGGAGTCGCACCGGGGAGCTGTTTTTT. Encoded protein: CASSSYHGTGGSRTGELFF.

This clonotype was observed at least ten times. The chain links TRBV3-1 to TRBJ1-1; possible D gene TRBD1, 5 bases. Trimming took off 4 bases at V and 0 bases at J, with 9 bases between the two ends. CDR1 LGHDT and CDR2 YNNKEL come from the germline V gene (reference sequence). The CDR3 covers 14 residues. DNA of the CDR3: TGTGCCAGCAGCCCCAGGACAATGAACACTGAAGCTTTCTTT. Encoded protein: CASSPRTMNTEAFF.